This paragraph covers one TCR beta chain sequence. The target of this receptor is not known. The input lacks base qualities; no much larger clone sits a single base away. The sample belongs to a study of beta chain features in type 1 diabetes (dated by TCRdb to about 2018). Regarding the study in general: Patients and healthy donors did not differ in mean age, gender distribution, total cell number or subset yield. A total of about 99,000,000 sorted cells were examined across all samples, and RNA yield correlated strongly with the number of cells per subset. In the study, TCRB repertoires of sorted circulating CD4+ T cell subsets from recently diagnosed type 1 diabetes patients were compared with those of matched healthy donors. Regulatory and stem cell-like memory subsets were obtained from only 8 patients and roughly 8 healthy donors, while naive and central memory subsets were obtained from all 30 or so donors.

V is pared back by 11 bases and J by 0 bases, with 8 bases lying between the germline termini. The germline V gene provides CDR1 MGHDK and CDR2 SYGVNS. The CDR3, from cysteine to phenylalanine, totals 12 residues. Only the CDR3 region is kept as DNA, spanning 36 bases read in frame from base 1. The study at large found these results: PCR may preferentially amplify shorter templates, but because patient and control samples were amplified and corrected together, any resulting skew would affect both groups equally. Naive, central memory and regulatory TCRB repertoires appeared to be more alike among patients than among healthy donors. At VDJ recombination sites, patients with type 1 diabetes made fewer insertions and deleted more nucleotides, a pattern implying thymic rearrangement abnormalities. HLA sub-analyses involved small numbers of individuals, so any influence of HLA type on TCRB rearrangement remained unresolved. Sequencing cDNA rather than genomic DNA could over-represent highly expressing activated cells, although activation and CD3 levels did not differ between groups. In all four CD4+ subsets, TCRB CDR3 length was moderately but significantly shorter in type 1 diabetes patients.

The entire amount of isolated RNA was reverse transcribed using the High Capacity cDNA Reverse Transcription Kit, so the sequenced TCRB transcripts were expressed ones. Deep immunoSEQ sequencing was applied to naive, central memory and regulatory T cell samples, giving an average of about 3.4 million total reads per sample. Sorted cells were lysed in RLT buffer and RNA was extracted with DNase-treated RNeasy Micro or Mini kits, depending on cell number. Each cell subset was processed separately to prevent cross-contamination, with patient and healthy donor samples processed together. The immunoSEQ multiplex PCR was used to amplify TCRB sequences from cDNA, yielding 87-bp fragments that span the CDR3 region. Sequencing of the amplicons was done on the Illumina HiSeq platform. The paper's processing steps were these. PCR bias was computationally corrected using synthetic template baselines, reads within Hamming distance 2 were collapsed, and singletons that could not be merged were discarded. Reads were aligned against IMGT so that V, D and J genes, CDR3 length and insertions or deletions at six rearrangement sites could be assigned. Within each subset, clonotype counts were normalized to sorted cell number, and only after that were true diversity and Gini coefficients computed with the tcR R package. Repertoire sharing was quantified using the overlap coefficient calculated on TCRB nucleotide sequences. Out-of-frame TCRB sequences from naive cells were analyzed to stand in for the pre-selection repertoire. TCRdb took this table from immuneACCESS and kept in-frame rearrangements with V and J called. Such tables lack part of the clones; where checked against another copy, unresolved V genes explain under half of the gap, and the rest is unexplained. The V and J calls and clone size come from that table; D and trimming were worked out from the DNA. For this sample there are roughly 450,000 clones; over 11% appear just once. Approximately 0.038% of the sample is taken by the ten largest.

A single peripheral blood draw of 95 to 150 mL on average was collected from each donor into heparinised tubes. Naive, central memory, regulatory and stem cell-like memory CD4+ T cells were sorted on a BD FACSAria II using a panel including CD45RO, CCR7, CD25, CD127, CD95 and CD27. All sorted populations exceeded 95% purity. Right away, PBMCs were isolated by Lymphoprep density gradient centrifugation and were stained directly, with no culture step. To minimize batch effects, samples were stained and sorted in pairs, one healthy donor with one patient per experiment. This chain joins TRBV25-1 to TRBJ1-3; confidence is insufficient to name the D gene. The source is a man aged 25-45 years in good health. Material: naive CD4+ T cells from blood. Taken with the paper, the label for cell subset or site translates to: true naive CD4+ T cells. The CDR3 region has the sequence CAPTRSGNTIYF. At the DNA level, the sequence is TGTGCCCCCACCCGCTCTGGAAACACCATATATTTT.